The source of this TCR beta chain is a study of blood T cell repertoires in COVID-19 (dated by TCRdb to about 2020). At the level of the whole study: The collaborator samples originated in the United States, Italy and Spain and spanned the acute and convalescent phases of COVID-19. The samples were drawn from the first 160 participants of the ongoing ImmuneRACE study and from 950 to 1,500 subjects provided by 6 global collaborators. A de-identified subject ID, COVID-19 status, age in years and sex were almost always included in the sample metadata. A freely available public database, intended as a resource for researchers studying the immune response to SARS-CoV-2, is where the repertoires were released. Deeply sampled blood TCRbeta repertoires from subjects exposed to, actively infected with, or recovered from COVID-19 were included in the dataset. The material from the prospective study consisted of cDNA or gDNA derived from T cells, B-cell-depleted T cells, or PBMCs. Where HLA class I and class II types were available, the types were taken from metadata supplied by the sample provider, not from assay-based typing.

Results the study describes overall, beyond this receptor: The quantity of clinical and demographic metadata differed by source and by participant and was supplied without curation.

The immunoSEQ Assay, a bias-controlled multiplex PCR, was used to amplify TCRbeta CDR3 regions from genomic DNA. On the study's bioinformatics: Nucleated cell counts per sample were estimated from amplification of reference gene primers within the assay. Sequence reads were collapsed and filtered to measure the absolute abundance of every unique TCRbeta CDR3 rearrangement. Productive Simpson clonality was computed per sample as the square root of Simpson's diversity index over productive rearrangements. Here the immuneACCESS table is served through TCRdb, limited to in-frame sequences with V and J called. Missing clones are a known gap in these copies; in checked studies unresolved V genes cover under half, and the rest lacks a known reason. V, J and clone size reflect that table, while D and trimming were determined from the DNA. Recorded for this sample are about 170,000 clones; around four fifths of them occurred a single time. The leading ten clones occupy roughly 7.1% of the sample.

Inclusive of the bounding cysteine and phenylalanine, the CDR3 is 18 residues long. The sequence is cut down to CDR3 DNA, 54 bases in frame from base 1. CDR1 and CDR2 (LGHNA, YNFKEQ) derive from the germline V gene. The germline V end is reduced by 2 bases and the J end by 0 bases; junction bases left unmatched: 7. A word on this clone: This receptor's antigen is unknown. One base away there is no much larger clone; base qualities are not given.

Another Seattle source contributed samples from volunteer blood donors who had recovered from COVID-19. Collaborating institutions collected whole blood in K2EDTA tubes following their own protocols. For TCRbeta analysis, collaborator samples were shipped as frozen whole blood, as isolated PBMCs, or as DNA extracted from either sample type. The chain is made from TRBV4-2 and TRBJ2-6; TRBD1 aligns with 7 central bases. The TCR was taken from a man between 35 and 55 years old who had recovered from COVID-19. Sequencing used peripheral blood. The bases are TGTGCCAGCAGCCAAACAGGGGAATTCCTCTCTGGGGCCAACGTCCTGACTTTC. Translated, this is CASSQTGEFLSGANVLTF.